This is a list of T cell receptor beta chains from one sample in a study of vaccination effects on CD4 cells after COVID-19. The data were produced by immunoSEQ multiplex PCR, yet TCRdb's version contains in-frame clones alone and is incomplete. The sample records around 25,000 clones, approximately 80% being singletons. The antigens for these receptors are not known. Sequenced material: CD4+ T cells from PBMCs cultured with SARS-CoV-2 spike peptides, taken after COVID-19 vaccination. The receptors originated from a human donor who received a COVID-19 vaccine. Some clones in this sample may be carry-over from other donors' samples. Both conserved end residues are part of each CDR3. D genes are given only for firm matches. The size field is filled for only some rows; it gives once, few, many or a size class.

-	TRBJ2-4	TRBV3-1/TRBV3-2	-	TGTGCCAGCAGCCCAGGGTCAGGGCTCCAGAACATTCAGTACTTC	CASSPGSGLQNIQYF
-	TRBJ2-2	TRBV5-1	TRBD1	TGCGCCAGCAGCCCGGACAGGGTCCCCGGGGAGCTGTTTTTT	CASSPDRVPGELFF
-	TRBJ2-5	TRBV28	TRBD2	TGTGCCAGCAGCCGCGGGGGGGGAGAGACCCAGTACTTC	CASSRGGGETQYF
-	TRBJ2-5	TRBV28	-	TGTGCCAGCAGAGAGGGGAGGGAGACCCAGTACTTC	CASREGRETQYF
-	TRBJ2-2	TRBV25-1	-	TGTGCCAGCAGCCCGGGACGGAAGAACACCGGGGAGCTGTTTTTT	CASSPGRKNTGELFF
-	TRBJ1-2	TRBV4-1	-	TGCGCCAGCAGCCAAGTCCCGAACAGTTACTATGGCTACACCTTC	CASSQVPNSYYGYTF
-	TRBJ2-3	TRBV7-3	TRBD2	TGTGCCAGCAGCTTGACACTAGCGGGGGGTGCTGGTACGCAGTATTTT	CASSLTLAGGAGTQYF
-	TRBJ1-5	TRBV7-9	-	TGTGCCAGCAGCTTAGGGGTGGGTTGGCCTCGGGATCAGCCCCAGCATTTT	CASSLGVGWPRDQPQHF
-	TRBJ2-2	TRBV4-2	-	TGTGCCAGCAGCCAAGGAGGGGGGGGGCTCACCGGGGAGCTGTTTTTT	CASSQGGGGLTGELFF
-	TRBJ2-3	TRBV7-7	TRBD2	TGTGCCAGCAGCCAGAGAAGCGGGGGGGGCACAGATACGCAGTATTTT	CASSQRSGGGTDTQYF
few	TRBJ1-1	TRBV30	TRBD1	TGTGCCTGGAGTCGGGACAGGAACACTGAAGCTTTCTTT	CAWSRDRNTEAFF
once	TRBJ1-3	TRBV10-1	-	TGCGCCAGCAGTGACCCTGGAAACACCATATATTTT	CASSDPGNTIYF
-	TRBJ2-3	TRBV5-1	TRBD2	TGCGCCAGCAGCTTGGCGATAGCGGGGGCAACAGATACGCAGTATTTT	CASSLAIAGATDTQYF
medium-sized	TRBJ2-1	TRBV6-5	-	TGTGCCAGCAGTAACCCACAGCGACCCTACAATGAGCAGTTCTTC	CASSNPQRPYNEQFF
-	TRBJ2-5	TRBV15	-	TGTGCCACCAGCAGAGGACAAGAGACCCAGTACTTC	CATSRGQETQYF
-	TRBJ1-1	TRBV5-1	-	TGCGCCAGCAGCTTGACACAGGGACTCACTGAAGCTTTCTTT	CASSLTQGLTEAFF
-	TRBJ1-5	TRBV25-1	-	TGTGCCAGCAGTGAAGCAGGGTTTAGCAATCAGCCCCAGCATTTT	CASSEAGFSNQPQHF
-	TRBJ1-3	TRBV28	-	TGTGCCAGCAGTTTGGCAGATCGCTCTGGAAACACCATATATTTT	CASSLADRSGNTIYF
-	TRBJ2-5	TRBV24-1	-	TGTGCCACCAGTAGTACCAGGACGGAAGAGACCCAGTACTTC	CATSSTRTEETQYF
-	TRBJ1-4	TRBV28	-	TGTGCCAGCAGTCCAGGACCCATCCAGGGGGAAAAACTGTTTTTT	CASSPGPIQGEKLFF
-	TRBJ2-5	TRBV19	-	TGTGCCAGTAGTAAGGGCGACGGTACGGGAGAGACCCAGTACTTC	CASSKGDGTGETQYF
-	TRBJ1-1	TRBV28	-	TGTGCCAGCGGCCGCCGGGGGCCGAACACTGAAGCTTTCTTT	CASGRRGPNTEAFF
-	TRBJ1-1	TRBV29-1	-	TGCAGCGTTCGACCCACTCCGGACGGCTACACTGAAGCTTTCTTT	CSVRPTPDGYTEAFF
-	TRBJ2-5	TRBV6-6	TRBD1	TGTGCCAGCAGTTACGGGCAGGGGGAAGAGACCCAGTACTTC	CASSYGQGEETQYF
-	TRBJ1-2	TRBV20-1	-	TGCAGTGCTAAAACAGTATATGGCTACACCTTC	CSAKTVYGYTF
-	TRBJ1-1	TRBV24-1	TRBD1	TGTGCCACCAGTGATTTGATGGAGACAGGGGTTACTGAAGCTTTCTTT	CATSDLMETGVTEAFF
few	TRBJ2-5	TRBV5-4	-	TGTGCCAGCAGCTCACCGGGACGGGGACAAGAGACCCAGTACTTC	CASSSPGRGQETQYF
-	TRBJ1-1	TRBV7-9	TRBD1	TGTGCCAGCACCCCGGACAGGAGGGGGACTGAAGCTTTCTTT	CASTPDRRGTEAFF
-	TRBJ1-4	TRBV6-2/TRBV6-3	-	TGTGCCAGCAGCCAGGGACAAATAAAGGCCGGAGAAAAACTGTTTTTT	CASSQGQIKAGEKLFF
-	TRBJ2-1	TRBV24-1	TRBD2	TGTGCCACCAGTGATTTGAATAGCGGGGGGGCGAATGAGCAGTTCTTC	CATSDLNSGGANEQFF
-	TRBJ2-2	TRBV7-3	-	TGTGCCAGCAGCACCCAGTCCTCAACCGGGGAGCTGTTTTTT	CASSTQSSTGELFF
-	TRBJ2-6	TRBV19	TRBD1	TGTGCCTCCGGACAGGGGAGCTCTGGGGCCAACGTCCTGACTTTC	CASGQGSSGANVLTF
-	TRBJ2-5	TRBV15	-	TGTGCCACCAGCAGAGATGGGGCGCTGGAGACCCAGTACTTC	CATSRDGALETQYF
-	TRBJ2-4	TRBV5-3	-	TGTGCCAGAAAGGGCAGGGCCAAAAACATTCAGTACTTC	CARKGRAKNIQYF
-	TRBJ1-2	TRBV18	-	TGTGCCAGCTCACCACTAGATAGTCCGGGGCCCTATGGCTACACCTTC	CASSPLDSPGPYGYTF
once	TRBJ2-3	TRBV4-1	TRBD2	TGCGCCAGCAACCGGGCTAGCGGGGGCACAGATACGCAGTATTTT	CASNRASGGTDTQYF
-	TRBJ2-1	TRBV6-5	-	TGTGCCAGCAGTTTAACCGGGACATCGTACAATGAGCAGTTCTTC	CASSLTGTSYNEQFF
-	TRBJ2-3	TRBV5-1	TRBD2	TGCGCCAGCAGCATAATGGGACTAGCGGGGGGAGATACGCAGTATTTT	CASSIMGLAGGDTQYF
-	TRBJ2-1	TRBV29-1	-	TGCAGCGCCTCTGGGGGAAGCAATGAGCAGTTCTTC	CSASGGSNEQFF
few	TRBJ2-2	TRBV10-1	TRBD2	TGCGCCAGCAGTAAAAAACTTAGCGGGGCTAACACCGGGGAGCTGTTTTTT	CASSKKLSGANTGELFF
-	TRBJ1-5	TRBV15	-	TGTGCCACCAGCAGGGAGGTGCAAGAACAGCCCCAGCATTTT	CATSREVQEQPQHF
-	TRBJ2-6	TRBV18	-	TGTGCCAGCTCCCCCCAGACAGGCTCTGGGGCCAACGTCCTGACTTTC	CASSPQTGSGANVLTF
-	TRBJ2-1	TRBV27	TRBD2	TGTGCCAGCAGGAAGCGGGGGGGCTCCAATGAGCAGTTCTTC	CASRKRGGSNEQFF
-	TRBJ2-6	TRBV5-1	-	TGCGCCAGCAGCGGAGGGCTGAGCTCTGGGGCCAACGTCCTGACTTTC	CASSGGLSSGANVLTF
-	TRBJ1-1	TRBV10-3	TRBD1	TGTGCCATATCACGTGGGGCAGGGACAGGGGGCACTGAAGCTTTCTTT	CAISRGAGTGGTEAFF
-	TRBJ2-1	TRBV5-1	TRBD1	TGCGCCAGCAGCGTAGGACAGGGGGTCAATGAGCAGTTCTTC	CASSVGQGVNEQFF
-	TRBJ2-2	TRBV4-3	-	TGCGCCAGCAGCCAAGCCCTCTTAGGACGGTCGAACACCGGGGAGCTGTTTTTT	CASSQALLGRSNTGELFF
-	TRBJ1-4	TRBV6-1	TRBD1	TGTGCCAGCAGTGTCCCCTCCGGGACAGCCTTTGAAAAACTGTTTTTT	CASSVPSGTAFEKLFF
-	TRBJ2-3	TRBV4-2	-	TGTGCCAGCAGCCAAAATACGGACAACACAGATACGCAGTATTTT	CASSQNTDNTDTQYF
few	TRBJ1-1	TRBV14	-	TGTGCCAGCAGCCAAGAATTTCGGGGGATTGAAGCTTTCTTT	CASSQEFRGIEAFF
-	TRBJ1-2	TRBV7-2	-	TGTGCCAGCAGCTTAGGTCGGGCCTATGGCTACACCTTC	CASSLGRAYGYTF
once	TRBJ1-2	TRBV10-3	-	TGTGCCATCCGGGACGGCCAAAACTATGGCTACACCTTC	CAIRDGQNYGYTF